What follows are 14 T cell receptor beta chains derived from one specimen sequenced in a study of cytomegalovirus exposure and HLA in healthy donors listed by TCRdb under 2017. Library preparation was by the immunoSEQ multiplex PCR assay. For the multiplex PCR, a mixture combining 60 forward primers for TCR Vbeta segments and 13 reverse primers for TCR Jbeta segments was used. Entries here come from immuneACCESS through TCRdb and include only in-frame sequences with V and J called. Some clones fail to appear in such tables; in the studies checked, an unresolved V gene covers under half of the shortfall, and the cause of the remainder is unknown. A total of 90,000 to 150,000 clones appear in this sample, less than 80% of them only once. In total, the top ten clones hold 11% of the sample. The specimen sequenced was PBMCs. All receptors derive from a woman aged 50 to 60 in good health and CMV-seropositive.

V usage is TRBV7-2 and J usage is TRBJ1-2; 8 bases are a match to TRBD1. CDR3 length equals 13 residues. Unmatched junction bases numbered 7, after V lost 5 bases and J lost 8 bases. Germline lookup yields CDR1 SGHTA and CDR2 FQGNSA. The CDR3 reads CASSPQGVGGYTF. CDR3 nucleotide sequence: TGTGCCAGCAGCCCACAGGGGGTGGGCGGCTACACCTTC.

This clone showed up just a few times. This sequence joins TRBV5-4 and TRBJ1-1, with D unclear. The CDR3 extends over 12 amino acids. CDR1 and CDR2 (germline): SGHNT, YYREEE (reference sequence). V gave up 3 bases and J gave up 6 bases, with 9 bases separating them. The CDR3 sequence is CASSSGRAEAFF. CDR3 in DNA: TGTGCCAGCAGCTCTGGGCGAGCTGAAGCTTTCTTT.

Worth noting for this clone: A junction end diverges from the germline sequence, so it may reflect a read error. V and J are TRBV29-1 and TRBJ1-2, with D perhaps TRBD1 (6 bases). In germline, CDR1 is SQVTM, CDR2 ANQGSEA. The CDR3 contains 10 residues. This chain's CDR3 is CSVEEGGGPF. CDR3 in DNA: TGCAGCGTTGAAGAAGGGGGGGGACCCTTC.

This chain connects TRBV5-6 to TRBJ2-5, with 9 bases identical to TRBD1. Germline V CDR1 and CDR2: SGHDT, YYEEEE. There are 11 residues in the CDR3. With 3 bases clipped from V and 12 bases from J, the junction kept 3 bases outside the gene matches. CDR3 region: CASSSRQGEYF. CDR3 DNA sequence: TGTGCCAGCAGCTCGAGACAGGGGGAGTACTTC.

This rearrangement joins TRBV6-6 to TRBJ2-7; D may be TRBD2 (6 bases). Germline V gives CDR1 MNHNY, CDR2 SVGAGI (reference sequence). V lost 7 bases and J lost 6, with 10 bases in between. There are 11 residues in the CDR3. In DNA, the CDR3 is TGTGCCAGCATGGGAGGAGGCGAGCAGTACTTC. This codes for CASMGGGEQYF.

The chain joins TRBV27 to TRBJ1-1; 7 bases fit TRBD1. V was pared by 8 bases and J by 1 base, with 7 bases of the junction left unmatched. This CDR3 spans 14 amino acids. The germline V gene has CDR1 MNHEY and CDR2 SMNVEV (reference sequence). CDR3 sequence reads: CASRAGGTNTEAFF. The CDR3, as DNA: TGTGCCAGCCGCGCAGGGGGGACGAACACTGAAGCTTTCTTT.

The V and J genes are TRBV29-1 and TRBJ1-1; 9 positions match TRBD1. The CDR3 has 17 amino acids. Losses at the gene ends were 1 base for V and 8 bases for J; bases not matched to a gene: 17. Germline loops: CDR1 SQVTM, CDR2 ANQGSEA. The CDR3 DNA is TGCAGCGTTGAAGGTAATGCCAGGACAGGGGCTCCGGGCGAAGCTTTCTTT. This sequence encodes CSVEGNARTGAPGEAFF.

This sequence joins TRBV7-9 and TRBJ1-2; tentative D call: TRBD1 (5 bases). CDR1 and CDR2 (germline): SEHNR, FQNEAQ (reference sequence). With 1 base removed from V and 5 bases from J, the gap between germline ends came to 8 bases. The CDR3 covers 13 residues. The chain's CDR3 is CASSLDGTYGYTF. The CDR3 region has the DNA TGTGCCAGCAGCTTAGACGGGACTTATGGCTACACCTTC.

The rearrangement joins TRBV5-6 to TRBJ2-7, with 12 bases fitting TRBD2. There are 17 residues in the CDR3. The trim removed 0 bases at V and 2 bases at J, leaving 6 bases unmatched. Per the germline V gene, CDR1 is SGHDT and CDR2 is YYEEEE. The DNA of the CDR3 is TGTGCCAGCAGCTTGGAAGCTAGCGGGGGGGCACCCTACGAGCAGTACTTC. This encodes CASSLEASGGAPYEQYF.

The chain has TRBV5-4 and TRBJ2-3; TRBD2 matches at 8 bases. Trimming removed 3 bases from V and 4 bases from J; junction bases left unmatched: 4. The CDR3 runs to 14 residues. Per germline, CDR1 SGHNT and CDR2 YYREEE (reference sequence). Written as DNA, the CDR3 is TGTGCCAGCAGCTCTGCGGGGGGCTCAGATACGCAGTATTTT. This encodes CASSSAGGSDTQYF.

The chain couples TRBV5-5 to TRBJ1-4; unclear D gene. Deletions cut 4 bases from V and 5 bases from J, with 18 bases between. Looked up from germline, CDR1 is SGHKS and CDR2 is YYEKEE (reference sequence). This CDR3 comprises 16 residues. The CDR3 reads CASSLRGRGGNEKLFF. CDR3 DNA: TGTGCCAGCAGCCTACGCGGACGGGGAGGAAATGAAAAACTGTTTTTT.

V is TRBV7-2 and J is TRBJ2-2; D is undetermined. The CDR3 is made up of 12 amino acids. CDR1 is SGHTA and CDR2 is FQGNSA in the germline V gene. V was cut by 2 bases and J by 5 bases, with 3 bases left in between. In DNA form, the CDR3 reads TGTGCCAGCAGCTTATATACCGGGGAGCTGTTTTTT. It translates to CASSLYTGELFF.

The gene calls are TRBV18 and TRBJ1-1; 10 bases map to TRBD1. The V gene end was trimmed by 8 bases and the J gene end by 5 bases; junction bases not matched to a gene: 8. CDR1 and CDR2 (germline): KGHSH, LQKENI. The CDR3 is made up of 14 amino acids. Here the CDR3 reads CASTRDRGGTEAFF. Here the CDR3 DNA reads TGTGCCAGCACCCGGGACAGGGGAGGGACTGAAGCTTTCTTT. The full variable domain, its missing parts supplied by reference TRBV18 and TRBJ1-1, is NAGVMQNPRHLVRRRGQEARLRCSPMKGHSHVYWYRQLPEEGLKFMVYLQKENIIDESGMPKERFSAEFPKEGPSILRIQQVVRGDSAAYFCASTRDRGGTEAFFGQGTRLTVV.

The V call is TRBV7-9, the J call TRBJ1-1; D gene unclear. Between the trimmed V and J ends, which lost 0 bases and 4 bases, there was a span of 12 bases. The CDR3 extends over 15 amino acids. Germline values: CDR1 SEHNR, CDR2 FQNEAQ (reference sequence). The CDR3: CASSLASMPGTEAFF. The CDR3 DNA sequence: TGTGCCAGCAGCTTAGCGAGCATGCCGGGCACTGAAGCTTTCTTT. The full variable domain, completed using reference TRBV7-9 and TRBJ1-1, is DTGVSQNPRHKITKRGQNVTFRCDPISEHNRLYWYRQTLGQGPEFLTYFQNEAQLEKSRLLSDRFSAERPKGSFSTLEIQRTEQGDSAMYLCASSLASMPGTEAFFGQGTRLTVV.